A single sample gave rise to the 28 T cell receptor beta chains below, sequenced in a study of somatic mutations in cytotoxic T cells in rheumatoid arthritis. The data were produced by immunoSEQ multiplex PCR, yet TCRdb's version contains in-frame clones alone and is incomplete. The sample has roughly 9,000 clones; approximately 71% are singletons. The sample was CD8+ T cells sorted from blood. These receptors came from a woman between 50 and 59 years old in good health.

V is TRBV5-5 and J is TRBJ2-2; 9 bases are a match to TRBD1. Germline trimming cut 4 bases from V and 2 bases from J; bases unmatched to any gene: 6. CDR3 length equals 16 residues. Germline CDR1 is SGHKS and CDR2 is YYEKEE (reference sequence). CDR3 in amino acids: CASSLRTGDNTGELFF. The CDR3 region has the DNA TGTGCCAGCAGCCTCCGGACAGGGGATAACACCGGGGAGCTGTTTTTT.

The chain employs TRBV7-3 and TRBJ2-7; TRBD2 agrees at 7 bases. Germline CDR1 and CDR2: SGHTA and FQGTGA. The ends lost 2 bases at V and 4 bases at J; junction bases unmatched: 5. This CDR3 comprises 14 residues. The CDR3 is CASSLGLGGYEQYF. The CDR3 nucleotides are TGTGCCAGCAGCTTAGGCCTGGGGGGGTACGAGCAGTACTTC.

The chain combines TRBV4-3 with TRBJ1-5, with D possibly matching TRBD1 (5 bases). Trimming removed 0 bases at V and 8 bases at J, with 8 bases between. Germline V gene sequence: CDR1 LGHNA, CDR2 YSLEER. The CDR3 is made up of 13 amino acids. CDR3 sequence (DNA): TGCGCCAGCAGCCAAGAAGGGGTTAAGCCCCAGCATTTT. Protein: CASSQEGVKPQHF.

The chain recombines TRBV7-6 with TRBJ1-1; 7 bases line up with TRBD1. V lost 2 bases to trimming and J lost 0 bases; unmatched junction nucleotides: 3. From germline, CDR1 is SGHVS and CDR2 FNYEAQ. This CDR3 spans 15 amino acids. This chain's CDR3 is CASSLRGTVNTEAFF. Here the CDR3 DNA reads TGTGCCAGCAGCTTAAGAGGGACAGTGAACACTGAAGCTTTCTTT.

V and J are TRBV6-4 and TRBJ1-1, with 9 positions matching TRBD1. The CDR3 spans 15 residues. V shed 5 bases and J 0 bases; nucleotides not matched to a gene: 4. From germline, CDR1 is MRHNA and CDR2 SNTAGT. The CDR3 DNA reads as TGTGCCAGCAGTCACGGGACAGGGTTGAACACTGAAGCTTTCTTT. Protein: CASSHGTGLNTEAFF.

The CDR3 DNA is TGCGCCAGCATCACCGGGACTAGCGGGGGGAATAACACCGGGGAGCTGTTTTTT. Residues: CASITGTSGGNNTGELFF. The chain carries TRBV10-1 and TRBJ2-2, with 15 bases fitting TRBD2. CDR1 and CDR2 (germline): WNHNN, SYGVQD (reference sequence). The CDR3 runs to 18 residues. V dropped 7 bases and J dropped 2; count of bases not matched to a gene: 8.

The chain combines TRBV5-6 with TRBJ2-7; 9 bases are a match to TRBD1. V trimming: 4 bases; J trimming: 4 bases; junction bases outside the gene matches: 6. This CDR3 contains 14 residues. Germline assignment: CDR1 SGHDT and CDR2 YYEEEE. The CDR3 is CASSEGQGLYEQYF. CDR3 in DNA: TGTGCCAGCAGCGAGGGACAGGGCCTGTACGAGCAGTACTTC.

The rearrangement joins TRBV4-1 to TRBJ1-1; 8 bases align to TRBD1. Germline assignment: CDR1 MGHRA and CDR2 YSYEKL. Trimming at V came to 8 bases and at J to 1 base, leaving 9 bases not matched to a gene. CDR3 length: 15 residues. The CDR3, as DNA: TGCGCCAGCGCGTCACTGGGACAGGAGAACACTGAAGCTTTCTTT. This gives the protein CASASLGQENTEAFF.

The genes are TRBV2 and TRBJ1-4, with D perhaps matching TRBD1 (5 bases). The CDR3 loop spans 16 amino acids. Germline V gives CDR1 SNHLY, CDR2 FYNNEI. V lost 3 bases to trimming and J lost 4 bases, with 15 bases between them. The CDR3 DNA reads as TGTGCCAGCAGTGAGGGCGCGACAGCGATTAATGAAAAACTGTTTTTT. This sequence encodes CASSEGATAINEKLFF. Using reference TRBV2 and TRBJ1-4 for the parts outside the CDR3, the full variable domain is EPEVTQTPSHQVTQMGQEVILRCVPISNHLYFYWYRQILGQKVEFLVSFYNNEISEKSEIFDDQFSVERPDGSNFTLKIRSTKLEDSAMYFCASSEGATAINEKLFFGSGTQLSVL.

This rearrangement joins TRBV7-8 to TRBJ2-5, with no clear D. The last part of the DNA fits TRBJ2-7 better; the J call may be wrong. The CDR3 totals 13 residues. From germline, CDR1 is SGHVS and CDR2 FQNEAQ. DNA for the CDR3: TGTGCCAGCAGCTCGCATGATCGCTACGAGCAGTACTTC. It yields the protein CASSSHDRYEQYF.

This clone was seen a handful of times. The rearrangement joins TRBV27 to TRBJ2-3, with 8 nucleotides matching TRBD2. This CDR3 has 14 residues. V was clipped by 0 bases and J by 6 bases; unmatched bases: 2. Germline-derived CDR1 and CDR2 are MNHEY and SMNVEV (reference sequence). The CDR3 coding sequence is TGTGCCAGCAGTTTATCCCGGGGGGGGGATACGCAGTATTTT. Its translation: CASSLSRGGDTQYF.

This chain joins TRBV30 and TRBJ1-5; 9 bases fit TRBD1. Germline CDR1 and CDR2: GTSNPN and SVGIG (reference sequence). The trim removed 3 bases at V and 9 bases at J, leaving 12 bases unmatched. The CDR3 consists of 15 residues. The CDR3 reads CAWSRGTGSLGPQHF. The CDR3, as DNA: TGTGCCTGGAGCCGAGGGACAGGGTCGCTGGGGCCCCAGCATTTT. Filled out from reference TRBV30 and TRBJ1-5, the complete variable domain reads SQTIHQWPATLVQPVGSPLSLECTVEGTSNPNLYWYRQAAGRGLQLLFYSVGIGQISSEVPQNLSASRPQDRQFILSSKKLLLSDSGFYLCAWSRGTGSLGPQHFGDGTRLSIL.

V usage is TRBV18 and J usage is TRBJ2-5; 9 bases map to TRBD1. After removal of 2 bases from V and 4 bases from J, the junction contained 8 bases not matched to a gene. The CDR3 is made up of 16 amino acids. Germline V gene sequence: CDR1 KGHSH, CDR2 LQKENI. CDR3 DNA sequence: TGTGCCAGCTCACCAGGACTACAGGGGGCCGGAGAGACCCAGTACTTC. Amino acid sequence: CASSPGLQGAGETQYF.

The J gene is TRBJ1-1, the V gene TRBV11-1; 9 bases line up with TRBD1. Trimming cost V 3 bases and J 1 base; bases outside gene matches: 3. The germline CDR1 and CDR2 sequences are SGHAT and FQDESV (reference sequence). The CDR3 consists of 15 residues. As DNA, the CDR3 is TGTGCCAGCAGCTTCTGGACAGGGGAGAACACTGAAGCTTTCTTT. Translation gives CASSFWTGENTEAFF.

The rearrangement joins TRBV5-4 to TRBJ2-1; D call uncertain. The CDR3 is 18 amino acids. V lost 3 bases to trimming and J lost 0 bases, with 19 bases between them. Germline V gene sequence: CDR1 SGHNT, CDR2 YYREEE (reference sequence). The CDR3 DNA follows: TGTGCCAGCAGCTGGTCTCCCCCAGACTGGAGCTCCTACAATGAGCAGTTCTTC. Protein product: CASSWSPPDWSSYNEQFF. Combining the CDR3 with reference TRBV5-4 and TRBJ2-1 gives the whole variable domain ETGVTQSPTHLIKTRGQQVTLRCSSQSGHNTVSWYQQALGQGPQFIFQYYREEENGRGNFPPRFSGLQFPNYSSELNVNALELDDSALYLCASSWSPPDWSSYNEQFFGPGTRLTVL.

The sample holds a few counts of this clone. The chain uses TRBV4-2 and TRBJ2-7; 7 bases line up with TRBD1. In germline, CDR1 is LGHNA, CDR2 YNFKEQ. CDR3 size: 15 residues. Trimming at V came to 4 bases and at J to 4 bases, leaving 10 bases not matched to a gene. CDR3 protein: CASSLRDSGPYEQYF. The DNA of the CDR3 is TGTGCCAGCAGCCTCCGGGACAGCGGCCCTTACGAGCAGTACTTC.

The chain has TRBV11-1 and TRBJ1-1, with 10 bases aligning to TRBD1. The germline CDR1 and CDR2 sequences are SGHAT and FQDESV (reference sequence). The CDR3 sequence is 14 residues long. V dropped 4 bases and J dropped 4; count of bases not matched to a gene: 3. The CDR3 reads CASSSRQGATEAFF. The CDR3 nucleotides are TGTGCCAGCAGCTCCCGACAGGGGGCCACTGAAGCTTTCTTT. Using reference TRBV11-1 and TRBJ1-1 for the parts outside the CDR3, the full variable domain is EAEVAQSPRYKITEKSQAVAFWCDPISGHATLYWYRQILGQGPELLVQFQDESVVDDSQLPKDRFSAERLKGVDSTLKIQPAELGDSAMYLCASSSRQGATEAFFGQGTRLTVV.

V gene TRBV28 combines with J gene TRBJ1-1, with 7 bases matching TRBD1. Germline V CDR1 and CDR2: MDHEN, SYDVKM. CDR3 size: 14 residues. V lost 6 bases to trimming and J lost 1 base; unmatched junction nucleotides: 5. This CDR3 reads CASSLQGGNTEAFF. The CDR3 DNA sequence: TGTGCCAGCAGCCTCCAGGGGGGGAACACTGAAGCTTTCTTT.

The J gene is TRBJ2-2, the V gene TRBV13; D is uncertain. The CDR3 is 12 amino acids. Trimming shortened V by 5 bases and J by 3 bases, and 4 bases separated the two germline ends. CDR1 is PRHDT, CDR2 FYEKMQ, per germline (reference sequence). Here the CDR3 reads CASSQYTGELFF. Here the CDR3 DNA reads TGTGCCAGCAGCCAGTACACCGGGGAGCTGTTTTTT.

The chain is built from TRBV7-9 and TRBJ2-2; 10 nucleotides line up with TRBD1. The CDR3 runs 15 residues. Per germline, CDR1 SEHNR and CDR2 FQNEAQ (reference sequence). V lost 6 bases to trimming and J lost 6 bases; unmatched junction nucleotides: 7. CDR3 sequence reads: CASSTTGGAAGELFF. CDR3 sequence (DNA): TGTGCCAGCAGTACGACAGGGGGCGCCGCCGGGGAGCTGTTTTTT.

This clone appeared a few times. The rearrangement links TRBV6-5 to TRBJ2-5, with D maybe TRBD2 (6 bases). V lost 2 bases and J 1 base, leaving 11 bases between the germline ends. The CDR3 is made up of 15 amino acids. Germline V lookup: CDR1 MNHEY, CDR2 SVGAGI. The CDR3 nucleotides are TGTGCCAGCAGTTACGGGGGGACCGCCCAAGAGACCCAGTACTTC. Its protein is CASSYGGTAQETQYF.

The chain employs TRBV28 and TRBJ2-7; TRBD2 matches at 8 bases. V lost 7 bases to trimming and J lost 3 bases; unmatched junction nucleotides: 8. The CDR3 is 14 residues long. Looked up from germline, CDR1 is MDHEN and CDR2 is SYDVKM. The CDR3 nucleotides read TGTGCCAGCACCCGAAGCGGGGGAAGCTACGAGCAGTACTTC. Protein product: CASTRSGGSYEQYF.

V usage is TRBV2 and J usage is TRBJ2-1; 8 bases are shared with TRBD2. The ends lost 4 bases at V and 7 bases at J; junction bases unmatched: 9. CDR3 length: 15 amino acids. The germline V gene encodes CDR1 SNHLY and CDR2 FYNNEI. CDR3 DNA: TGTGCCAGCAGTGTCGGGGGGGCCTCGGGGAATGAGCAGTTCTTC. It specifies CASSVGGASGNEQFF.

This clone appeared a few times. This CDR3 is CASSWPRGHARMNTEAFF. The CDR3 DNA reads as TGTGCCAGCAGCTGGCCGCGGGGCCACGCCCGCATGAACACTGAAGCTTTCTTT. This chain links TRBV12-1 with TRBJ1-1. TRBV12-1 represents a pseudogene. The CDR3 loop spans 18 amino acids.

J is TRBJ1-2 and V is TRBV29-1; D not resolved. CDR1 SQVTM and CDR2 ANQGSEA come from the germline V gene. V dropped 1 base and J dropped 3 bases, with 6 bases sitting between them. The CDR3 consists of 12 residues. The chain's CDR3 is CSVEGADYGYTF. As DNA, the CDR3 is TGCAGCGTTGAAGGCGCGGACTATGGCTACACCTTC.

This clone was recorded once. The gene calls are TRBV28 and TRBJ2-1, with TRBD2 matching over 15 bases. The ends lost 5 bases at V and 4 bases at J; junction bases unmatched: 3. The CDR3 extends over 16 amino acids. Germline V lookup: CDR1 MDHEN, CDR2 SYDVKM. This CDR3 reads CASSVGLAGGYNEQFF. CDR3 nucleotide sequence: TGTGCCAGCAGTGTGGGACTAGCGGGGGGATACAATGAGCAGTTCTTC.

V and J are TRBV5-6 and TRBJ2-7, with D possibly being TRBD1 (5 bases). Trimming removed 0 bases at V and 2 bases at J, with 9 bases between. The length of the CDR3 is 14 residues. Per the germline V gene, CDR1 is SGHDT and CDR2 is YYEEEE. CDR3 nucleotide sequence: TGTGCCAGCAGCTTGGGGGGCCAGACCTACGAGCAGTACTTC. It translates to CASSLGGQTYEQYF. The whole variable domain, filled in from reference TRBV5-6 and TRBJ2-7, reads DAGVTQSPTHLIKTRGQQVTLRCSPKSGHDTVSWYQQALGQGPQFIFQYYEEEERQRGNFPDRFSGHQFPNYSSELNVNALLLGDSALYLCASSLGGQTYEQYFGPGTRLTVT.

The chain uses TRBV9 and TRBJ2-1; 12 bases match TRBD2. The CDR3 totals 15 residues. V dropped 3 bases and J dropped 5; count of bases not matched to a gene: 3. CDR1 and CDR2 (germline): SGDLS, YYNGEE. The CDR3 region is CASSGLAGANNEQFF. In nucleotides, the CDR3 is TGTGCCAGCAGCGGACTAGCGGGGGCCAACAATGAGCAGTTCTTC.